These 8 T cell receptor beta chains were sequenced from one sample in a study of cytomegalovirus exposure and HLA in healthy donors. This PCR relied on a set of 60 Vbeta primers and 13 Jbeta primers. Produced via immunoSEQ multiplex PCR; TCRdb's table is partial and in-frame only. The sample has 40,000 to 45,000 clones, and its top ten clones hold 6.2%. The sequenced sample consisted of PBMCs. Receptor source: a man between 25 and 39 years old in good health and CMV-seronegative.

Regarding this clone: Germline is not matched at one junction end, which may reflect a read error. The CDR3 here is CASREGAVLSGNTIYF. The CDR3 DNA is TGTGCCAGCAGGGAAGGGGCAGTTCTCTCTGGAAACACCATATATTTT. The rearrangement joins TRBV6-1 to TRBJ1-3, with D perhaps matching TRBD1 (5 bases). In germline, CDR1 is MNHNS, CDR2 SASEGT. CDR3 length: 16 amino acids.

The gene calls are TRBV4-3 and TRBJ1-2; D may be TRBD1 (5 bases). Trimming stripped 2 bases from V and 3 bases from J, with 13 bases between. The CDR3 has 15 amino acids. The germline gives CDR1 LGHNA, CDR2 YSLEER. For the CDR3, the DNA is TGCGCCAGCAGCCAATCGCAGGGAAGGGACTATGGCTACACCTTC. It translates to CASSQSQGRDYGYTF.

The rearrangement joins TRBV9 to TRBJ1-2; possible D gene TRBD1, 6 bases. Trimming took off 0 bases at V and 1 base at J, with 13 bases between the two ends. CDR3 length: 16 residues. Germline CDR1 reads SGDLS; CDR2 reads YYNGEE. The CDR3: CASSVGSDRINYGYTF. The CDR3 region has the DNA TGTGCCAGCAGCGTAGGCTCGGACAGAATTAACTATGGCTACACCTTC.

V and J are TRBV5-4 and TRBJ1-3, with 8 bases that match TRBD1. Germline-derived CDR1 and CDR2 are SGHNT and YYREEE (reference sequence). J lost 2 bases, V lost 4 bases, and 2 bases had no gene match. This CDR3 is built from 14 residues. CDR3: CASSIQGAGNTIYF. The CDR3 bases are TGTGCCAGCAGCATACAGGGGGCTGGAAACACCATATATTTT.

The rearrangement uses TRBV18 and TRBJ1-6; D is unclear. This CDR3 is built from 13 residues. The germline CDR1 and CDR2 sequences are KGHSH and LQKENI. V lost 1 base and J lost 9, with 7 bases in between. The CDR3 sequence: CASSPREGSPLHF. CDR3 bases: TGTGCCAGCTCACCACGAGAGGGTTCACCCCTCCACTTT.

The gene calls are TRBV19 and TRBJ1-2; 7 bases align to TRBD1. This CDR3 has 15 amino acids. J was trimmed by 5 bases and V by 5 bases; bases with no gene match: 11. Germline V CDR1 and CDR2: LNHDA, SQIVND (reference sequence). For the CDR3, the DNA is TGTGCCAGTAGTTCACGGACAGGATTCCTGTATGGCTACACCTTC. It translates to CASSSRTGFLYGYTF.

J is TRBJ1-2 and V is TRBV27; D not certain. CDR3 length equals 15 residues. Germline lookup yields CDR1 MNHEY and CDR2 SMNVEV (reference sequence). Deletions cut 7 bases from V and 5 bases from J, with 20 bases between. The CDR3 sequence is CASTRLSGSIYGYTF. The DNA for the CDR3 is TGTGCCAGCACAAGACTTTCCGGCAGTATATATGGCTACACCTTC.

The J gene is TRBJ1-5, the V gene TRBV7-2; D gene uncertain. CDR3 length equals 15 residues. CDR1 and CDR2 (germline): SGHTA, FQGNSA. Trimming took 2 bases from V and 0 from J, leaving 8 bases between them. In nucleotides, the CDR3 is TGTGCCAGCAGCTTACAGGCTTTTAGCAATCAGCCCCAGCATTTT. Its protein is CASSLQAFSNQPQHF. Full variable domain (remainder filled in from reference TRBV7-2 and TRBJ1-5): GAGVSQSPSNKVTEKGKDVELRCDPISGHTALYWYRQSLGQGLEFLIYFQGNSAPDKSGLPSDRFSAERTGGSVSTLTIQRTQQEDSAVYLCASSLQAFSNQPQHFGDGTRLSIL.